Shown below are 6 T cell receptor beta chains from a single sample sequenced in a study of blood T cell repertoires in COVID-19 (dated by TCRdb to about 2020). Libraries came from the immunoSEQ multiplex PCR assay. The table comes from immuneACCESS by way of TCRdb, which keeps in-frame sequences with V and J called. Part of the clones is missing from these tables; in studies checked, under half for an unresolved V gene and the rest for unknown reasons. In this sample the table shows about 200,000 clones, roughly nine tenths of which occur a single time. The ten largest clones add up to over 2% of the sample. What was sequenced was peripheral blood. The receptors originated from a woman in her 50s with acute or convalescent COVID-19.

CDR3 DNA: TGCGCCAGCAGCTTGCTCAGCAGGTGGGCTTACGAGCAGTACTTC. Amino acids: CASSLLSRWAYEQYF. The chain links TRBV5-1 to TRBJ2-7; D is uncertain. The germline gives CDR1 SGHRS, CDR2 YFSETQ. This CDR3 is 15 amino acids long. Trimming took off 1 base at V and 4 bases at J, with 15 bases between the two ends. The full variable domain, in which reference TRBV5-1 and TRBJ2-7 provide the parts outside the CDR3, is KAGVTQTPRYLIKTRGQQVTLSCSPISGHRSVSWYQQTPGQGLQFLFEYFSETQRNKGNFPGRFSGRQFSNSRSEMNVSTLELGDSALYLCASSLLSRWAYEQYFGPGTRLTVT.

The V gene is TRBV7-8, the J gene TRBJ2-7, with D perhaps matching TRBD2 (6 bases). Trimming removed 1 base from V and 6 bases from J, with 16 bases in between. This CDR3 has 15 residues. The germline CDR1 and CDR2 sequences are SGHVS and FQNEAQ. The CDR3 sequence: CASSLVGTLPLEQYF. CDR3 DNA: TGTGCCAGCAGCTTAGTAGGGACTCTCCCCCTCGAGCAGTACTTC.

The rearrangement links TRBV6-5 to TRBJ1-5; D possibly corresponds to TRBD1 (5 bases). There are 14 residues in the CDR3. V lost 2 bases, J lost 0 bases, and 5 bases lay in between. Germline CDR1 and CDR2: MNHEY and SVGAGI. The CDR3 nucleotides read TGTGCCAGCAGTTACAGGGGTAGCAATCAGCCCCAGCATTTT. As protein: CASSYRGSNQPQHF.

The chain carries TRBV5-5 and TRBJ2-1; 7 nucleotides match TRBD1. Unmatched junction bases numbered 5, after V lost 4 bases and J lost 7 bases. The germline CDR1 and CDR2 sequences are SGHKS and YYEKEE (reference sequence). CDR3 size: 13 residues. In DNA, the CDR3 is TGTGCCAGCAGCATTAACAGGGGAAATGAGCAGTTCTTC. Protein product: CASSINRGNEQFF.

This clone occurred many times. The V gene is TRBV28, the J gene TRBJ2-7, with D possibly TRBD1 on 5 matching bases. Per the germline V gene, CDR1 is MDHEN and CDR2 is SYDVKM. V dropped 8 bases and J dropped 5 bases, with 13 bases sitting between them. There are 12 residues in the CDR3. The CDR3 DNA follows: TGTGCCAGCCGAACAGGTAGAAACGAGCAGTACTTC. This translates into CASRTGRNEQYF.

The rearrangement joins TRBV6-2 or TRBV6-3 to TRBJ1-1; D unresolved. V lost 3 bases, J lost 7 bases, and 18 bases lay in between. Germline CDR1 is MNHEY and CDR2 is SVGEGT. The CDR3 has 15 amino acids. The CDR3 spells CASSYPVGDMHEAFF. The DNA for the CDR3 is TGTGCCAGCAGTTATCCCGTCGGGGATATGCATGAAGCTTTCTTT.